The 25 T cell receptor beta chains presented below share a single source sample, sequenced in a study of blood T cells in healthy people across ages. Together with a sample-barcoded 5' primer, a J-beta primer mix was included in a second PCR lasting about 6 to 11 cycles. A single record per CDR3 protein comes from TCRdb applying MiXCR to the 5' RACE reads. The sample lists around 800,000 distinct CDR3 sequences; roughly 25% were seen once. These records were also assigned to another study, of T cells of mothers and their children.

Sequenced material: blood. The receptors stem from a boy younger than 18 in good health.

The V and J genes are TRBV6-6 and TRBJ1-4; TRBD1 agrees at 9 bases. The junction had 6 bases not matched to a gene; V was cut back by 2 bases and J by 5 bases. Germline V gene sequence: CDR1 MNHNY, CDR2 SVGAGI (reference sequence). The CDR3 runs 16 residues. The CDR3: CASSYGTGSENEKLFF. The CDR3 bases are TGTGCCAGCAGTTACGGGACAGGGTCCGAAAATGAAAAACTGTTTTTT.

Only a few counts were recorded for this clonotype. The rearrangement links TRBV6-6 to TRBJ2-1; no definite D call. CDR1 MNHNY and CDR2 SVGAGI come from the germline V gene (reference sequence). Trimming took off 2 bases at V and 5 bases at J, with 4 bases between the two ends. The CDR3 consists of 12 residues. The CDR3 here is CASSYGNNEQFF. CDR3 DNA sequence: TGTGCCAGCAGTTACGGTAACAATGAGCAGTTCTTC.

The chain has TRBV10-3 and TRBJ2-5, with a tentative D call TRBD2 (7 bases). This CDR3 spans 16 amino acids. The V gene's germline CDR1 is ENHRY and CDR2 SYGVKD. V lost 0 bases, J lost 5 bases, and 16 bases lay in between. CDR3 residues: CAISESMGGPKETQYF. The CDR3 coding sequence is TGTGCCATCAGTGAGTCGATGGGGGGGCCAAAGGAGACCCAGTACTTC.

This clonotype has more than one count but fewer than ten. This chain's CDR3 is CASSLEVGRTEQFF. The CDR3 DNA reads TGTGCCAGCAGCTTAGAGGTGGGGCGGACCGAGCAGTTCTTC. The V and J genes are TRBV11-2 and TRBJ2-1; TRBD1 is a possible D gene (5 bases). The CDR3 runs to 14 residues. Germline loops: CDR1 SGHAT, CDR2 FQNNGV. V lost 0 bases to trimming and J lost 10 bases, with 13 bases between them.

This clonotype came up a few times. This sequence joins TRBV30 and TRBJ2-5; D not certain. The DNA end is more similar to TRBJ2-1, so the J call may be wrong. The CDR3 spans 11 residues. The germline CDR1 and CDR2 sequences are GTSNPN and SVGIG (reference sequence). The CDR3, as DNA: TGTGCCTGGAGTGTGGTTTATGAGCAGTTCTTC. This encodes CAWSVVYEQFF.

This clonotype was observed many times. V and J are TRBV11-2 and TRBJ1-5; 7 bases line up with TRBD1. The ends lost 1 base at V and 4 bases at J; junction bases unmatched: 13. CDR1 SGHAT and CDR2 FQNNGV come from the germline V gene. The CDR3 covers 18 residues. The CDR3: CASSLGGTVLQGNQPQHF. As DNA, the CDR3 is TGTGCCAGCAGCTTAGGGGGGACAGTTCTACAGGGAAATCAGCCCCAGCATTTT. Full variable domain (rest looked up from reference TRBV11-2 and TRBJ1-5): EAGVAQSPRYKIIEKRQSVAFWCNPISGHATLYWYQQILGQGPKLLIQFQNNGVVDDSQLPKDRFSAERLKGVDSTLKIQPAKLEDSAVYLCASSLGGTVLQGNQPQHFGDGTRLSIL.

This clonotype appeared a few times. The V call is TRBV18, the J call TRBJ1-2; D possibly corresponds to TRBD1 (6 bases). Trimming stripped 0 bases from V and 2 bases from J, with 10 bases between. The CDR3 totals 15 residues. Germline lookup yields CDR1 KGHSH and CDR2 LQKENI. CDR3 DNA sequence: TGTGCCAGCTCACCACCAGCAGGGGCAAACTATGGCTACACCTTC. Its protein product is CASSPPAGANYGYTF. The variable domain in full, with the rest retrieved from reference TRBV18 and TRBJ1-2, is NAGVMQNPRHLVRRRGQEARLRCSPMKGHSHVYWYRQLPEEGLKFMVYLQKENIIDESGMPKERFSAEFPKEGPSILRIQQVVRGDSAAYFCASSPPAGANYGYTFGSGTRLTVV.

This chain joins TRBV12-3 or TRBV12-4 and TRBJ2-1; 8 nucleotides agree with TRBD2. J was trimmed by 5 bases and V by 7 bases; bases with no gene match: 7. The CDR3 length is 14 residues. CDR3 coding DNA: TGTGCCAGCACCCTTAGCGGGACTCACAATGAGCAGTTCTTC. It encodes CASTLSGTHNEQFF.

The rearrangement joins TRBV6-1 to TRBJ2-5, with 14 bases matching TRBD2. Trimming cost V 8 bases and J 0 bases; bases outside gene matches: 5. The CDR3 sequence is 16 residues long. Germline lookup yields CDR1 MNHNS and CDR2 SASEGT. The CDR3 loop is CASFRLAGGYQETQYF. For the CDR3, the DNA is TGTGCCAGCTTCCGACTAGCGGGGGGGTACCAAGAGACCCAGTACTTC.

The chain links TRBV4-1 to TRBJ2-5, with D possibly TRBD2 on 5 matching bases. The CDR3 loop spans 18 amino acids. The germline V gene encodes CDR1 MGHRA and CDR2 YSYEKL. The V gene lost 1 base and the J gene lost 1 base, with 19 bases spanning the gap. This chain's CDR3 is CASSQGSGWEPPQETQYF. The CDR3, as DNA: TGCGCCAGCAGCCAAGGGTCCGGGTGGGAGCCCCCCCAAGAGACCCAGTACTTC.

The chain couples TRBV12-3 or TRBV12-4 to TRBJ1-2; the match to TRBD1 covers 12 bases. The junction had 19 bases not matched to a gene; V was cut back by 6 bases and J by 14 bases. This CDR3 comprises 16 residues. DNA for the CDR3: TGTGCCAGCAGCAAAGACCGGGACAGGGGGCGGAATCGGAAAACCTTC. Amino acid sequence: CASSKDRDRGRNRKTF.

The chain combines TRBV5-1 with TRBJ1-2; maybe TRBD1 (5 bases). The CDR3 extends over 14 amino acids. Per germline, CDR1 SGHRS and CDR2 YFSETQ. With 0 bases removed from V and 3 bases from J, the gap between germline ends came to 9 bases. The CDR3 reads CASSLAPGYYGYTF. The DNA for the CDR3 is TGCGCCAGCAGCTTGGCTCCAGGGTACTATGGCTACACCTTC. The variable domain in full, with the rest retrieved from reference TRBV5-1 and TRBJ1-2, is KAGVTQTPRYLIKTRGQQVTLSCSPISGHRSVSWYQQTPGQGLQFLFEYFSETQRNKGNFPGRFSGRQFSNSRSEMNVSTLELGDSALYLCASSLAPGYYGYTFGSGTRLTVV.

This rearrangement joins TRBV25-1 to TRBJ1-2; a possible D gene is TRBD1 (5 bases). The CDR3 length is 14 residues. V lost 3 bases, J lost 0 bases, and 8 bases lay in between. Germline CDR1 MGHDK, CDR2 SYGVNS. The CDR3 DNA follows: TGTGCCAGCAGTGAGGGACCAGCTAACTATGGCTACACCTTC. It codes for CASSEGPANYGYTF.

The CDR3 loop is CASRWTGSYEQYF. CDR3 DNA sequence: TGTGCCAGCAGATGGACAGGGTCCTACGAGCAGTACTTC. V is TRBV6-6 and J is TRBJ2-5; TRBD1 matches 8 bases. The DNA matches TRBJ2-7 better at its end, which makes the J call doubtful. The CDR3 covers 13 residues. The germline V gene has CDR1 MNHNY and CDR2 SVGAGI (reference sequence).

The chain has TRBV24-1 and TRBJ2-2, with D perhaps TRBD1 (6 bases). Deletions cut 4 bases from V and 3 bases from J, with 14 bases between. The V gene's germline CDR1 is KGHDR and CDR2 SFDVKD. The CDR3 covers 16 residues. CDR3 residues: CATSDPTSGDTGELFF. The CDR3 nucleotides read TGTGCCACCAGTGACCCTACCTCAGGGGACACCGGGGAGCTGTTTTTT.

This clonotype was seen a handful of times. The V and J genes are TRBV2 and TRBJ2-7; 7 positions agree with TRBD2. Trimming at V came to 4 bases and at J to 2 bases, leaving 5 bases not matched to a gene. The CDR3 loop spans 14 amino acids. Germline V gene sequence: CDR1 SNHLY, CDR2 FYNNEI. CDR3 in amino acids: CASSVRGTAYEQYF. The CDR3 nucleotides read TGTGCCAGCAGTGTGCGGGGGACGGCCTACGAGCAGTACTTC.

The chain joins TRBV6-1 to TRBJ1-2; perhaps TRBD1 as D (5 bases). CDR3 size: 12 residues. Germline V gene data show CDR1 as MNHNS and CDR2 as SASEGT. Deletions cut 11 bases from V and 4 bases from J, with 14 bases between. CDR3 region: CAARGLVYGYTF. CDR3 nucleotide sequence: TGTGCCGCACGGGGACTGGTCTATGGCTACACCTTC.

There are a few counts of this clonotype. CDR3 sequence reads: CASSWRRNYEQYF. CDR3 sequence (DNA): TGTGCCAGCAGCTGGCGACGGAACTACGAGCAGTACTTC. This chain connects TRBV7-2 to TRBJ2-5, with no clear D. The J call may be mistaken, given a closer DNA end match to TRBJ2-7. Germline CDR1 is SGHTA and CDR2 is FQGNSA. There are 13 residues in the CDR3.

The V gene is TRBV7-8, the J gene TRBJ2-5; TRBD1 aligns across 10 bases. J was trimmed by 4 bases and V by 1 base; bases with no gene match: 3. CDR3 length equals 15 residues. Germline values: CDR1 SGHVS, CDR2 FQNEAQ. The CDR3 DNA sequence: TGTGCCAGCAGCTTAGTCCGACAGGGGGCAGAGACCCAGTACTTC. It specifies CASSLVRQGAETQYF.

The V gene is TRBV2, the J gene TRBJ1-2; 11 bases map to TRBD1. Germline V gene data show CDR1 as SNHLY and CDR2 as FYNNEI. This CDR3 region has 15 residues. After removal of 7 bases from V and 7 bases from J, the junction contained 11 bases not matched to a gene. The CDR3 spells CASTLPGQGAGGYTF. The CDR3 DNA sequence: TGTGCCAGCACCCTTCCTGGACAGGGGGCGGGTGGCTACACCTTC.

This chain uses TRBV4-2 with TRBJ1-4, with no clear D. Trimming took off 6 bases at V and 5 bases at J, with 13 bases between the two ends. The CDR3 has 14 residues. Germline-derived CDR1 and CDR2 are LGHNA and YNFKEQ. CDR3 DNA sequence: TGTGCCAGCAGTCCCGGGGAGCTGAATGAAAAACTGTTTTTT. Encoded protein: CASSPGELNEKLFF.

V usage is TRBV11-2 and J usage is TRBJ2-7; D may be TRBD1 or TRBD2 (5 bases each). The V gene's germline CDR1 is SGHAT and CDR2 FQNNGV. CDR3 length equals 15 residues. V was clipped by 6 bases and J by 2 bases, with 17 bases between them. The CDR3 spells CASRPVEQGPYEQYF. In nucleotides, the CDR3 is TGTGCCAGCAGACCGGTGGAGCAGGGACCCTACGAGCAGTACTTC.

CDR3 sequence reads: CASSPYPRGQFF. The CDR3, as DNA: TGTGCCAGCAGTCCTTATCCTCGGGGGCAGTTCTTC. V and J are TRBV28 and TRBJ2-1; tentative D call: TRBD2 (5 bases). The ends were cut back, 5 bases at V and 12 bases at J, with 14 bases in the middle. The CDR3 has 12 amino acids. Per germline, CDR1 MDHEN and CDR2 SYDVKM.

This clonotype was seen ten or more times. The chain couples TRBV6-6 to TRBJ1-3; D is unresolved. In germline, CDR1 is MNHNY, CDR2 SVGAGI (reference sequence). V was shortened by 4 bases and J by 3 bases, with 10 bases between the two germline ends. The CDR3 has 14 residues. The CDR3 DNA reads TGTGCCAGCAGTTGGACGACCGGTGGAAACACCATATATTTT. Translation gives CASSWTTGGNTIYF.

J is TRBJ2-4 and V is TRBV7-9; the D is unclear. The V gene lost 4 bases and the J gene lost 0 bases, with 7 bases spanning the gap. This CDR3 is built from 14 residues. Looked up from germline, CDR1 is SEHNR and CDR2 is FQNEAQ (reference sequence). CDR3 sequence reads: CASSSKLAKNIQYF. CDR3 DNA sequence: TGTGCCAGCAGCTCTAAGCTAGCCAAAAACATTCAGTACTTC.